One sample yielded the 16 T cell receptor beta chains listed below, sequenced in a study of T cell repertoires in cytomegalovirus infection. TCRdb reprocessed the reads via MiXCR and lists one record per CDR3 protein. The sample comprises 150,000 to 200,000 distinct CDR3 sequences, 17% of which are singletons, and roughly 24% rests with the top ten. The source material was CD8+ T cells from PBMCs. All receptors come from a human donor in good health (CMV status not recorded). Some clones in this sample may be carry-over from other donors' samples.

There are a few counts of this clonotype. The V gene is TRBV4-1, the J gene TRBJ2-1; D gene unclear. Trimming removed 4 bases from V and 3 bases from J, with 22 bases in between. There are 18 residues in the CDR3. Germline CDR1 is MGHRA and CDR2 is YSYEKL. CDR3 amino acids: CASSLRARVRSNYNEQFF. CDR3 DNA: TGCGCCAGCAGCCTTCGGGCAAGGGTTCGGTCAAACTACAATGAGCAGTTCTTC.

This clonotype rates as medium-sized (0.01 to 0.1%). The rearrangement links TRBV4-1 to TRBJ1-1; possibly TRBD1 for D (5 bases). This CDR3 spans 14 amino acids. V lost 1 base to trimming and J lost 1 base, with 7 bases between them. Germline loops: CDR1 MGHRA, CDR2 YSYEKL. The DNA of the CDR3 is TGCGCCAGCAGCCAAGTGGGGCGGAACACTGAAGCTTTCTTT. Its protein product is CASSQVGRNTEAFF.

The CDR3 loop is CASSWDRLYEQYF. CDR3 nucleotide sequence: TGTGCCAGCAGCTGGGACCGCCTCTACGAGCAGTACTTC. The chain carries TRBV5-4 and TRBJ2-7; tentatively, D is TRBD1 or TRBD2 (5 bases each). V lost 3 bases and J 3 bases, leaving 10 bases between the germline ends. CDR1 and CDR2 (germline): SGHNT, YYREEE (reference sequence). This CDR3 is 13 amino acids long.

The rearrangement links TRBV7-2 to TRBJ2-5; D possibly corresponds to TRBD2 (5 bases). Trimming removed 5 bases at V and 5 bases at J, with 18 bases between. CDR3 length equals 15 residues. The germline V gene has CDR1 SGHTA and CDR2 FQGNSA. CDR3 in amino acids: CASSILATRGETQYF. CDR3 in DNA: TGTGCCAGCAGCATCTTGGCGACTCGCGGGGAGACCCAGTACTTC.

In this sample, this clonotype turned up many times. This chain connects TRBV7-2 to TRBJ2-7, with a tentative D call TRBD1 (5 bases). V lost 4 bases, J lost 0 bases, and 16 bases lay in between. CDR1 SGHTA and CDR2 FQGNSA come from the germline V gene. This CDR3 region has 16 residues. CDR3 in amino acids: CASSYGPPQGSYEQYF. The CDR3 bases are TGTGCCAGCAGCTACGGGCCCCCCCAGGGCTCCTACGAGCAGTACTTC.

The sample holds a few counts of this clonotype. The CDR3 bases are TGCAGTGCTAGCGGACTAGAGTACCAAGAGACCCAGTACTTC. Translated: CSASGLEYQETQYF. The V gene is TRBV20-1, the J gene TRBJ2-5; 7 bases map to TRBD2. V lost 3 bases, J lost 0 bases, and 4 bases stayed unmatched. The germline CDR1 and CDR2 sequences are DFQATT and SNEGSKA (reference sequence). The CDR3 extends over 14 amino acids.

The CDR3 loop reads CASSPGPWTGRYGYTF. In DNA form, the CDR3 reads TGTGCCAGCTCTCCGGGACCGTGGACCGGACGCTATGGCTACACCTTC. The chain uses TRBV27 and TRBJ1-2; tentatively, D is TRBD1 (5 bases). V lost 8 bases, J lost 4 bases, and 23 bases lay in between. CDR1 is MNHEY, CDR2 SMNVEV, per germline (reference sequence). The CDR3 is 16 residues long.

This clonotype was observed a few times. The DNA of the CDR3 is TGTGCCAGCAGTTACTCGATATCAGGGGGCAACACTGAAGCTTTCTTT. It codes for CASSYSISGGNTEAFF. The V gene is TRBV6-6, the J gene TRBJ1-1, with TRBD1 matching over 8 bases. This CDR3 contains 16 residues. Germline loops: CDR1 MNHNY, CDR2 SVGAGI (reference sequence). Trimming took 0 bases from V and 2 from J; bases not matched to a gene: 5.

J is TRBJ1-5 and V is TRBV28; D is undetermined. Trimming left V 3 bases short and J 7 bases short, with 19 bases between. The CDR3 totals 16 residues. Looked up from germline, CDR1 is MDHEN and CDR2 is SYDVKM. The CDR3 region is CASSFEGLIDGQPQHF. In nucleotides, the CDR3 is TGTGCCAGCAGTTTCGAGGGCTTAATTGATGGGCAGCCCCAGCATTTT.

The chain joins TRBV11-1 to TRBJ2-6; 8 positions agree with TRBD1. Per germline, CDR1 SGHAT and CDR2 FQDESV (reference sequence). This CDR3 region has 22 residues. Trimming at V came to 4 bases and at J to 1 base, leaving 21 bases not matched to a gene. This CDR3 reads CASSSTTTGGASKTSGANVLTF. DNA for the CDR3: TGTGCCAGCAGCTCTACGACCACAGGGGGTGCGTCTAAGACTTCTGGGGCCAACGTCCTGACTTTC.

The CDR3 DNA is TGTGCCATCAGTGAGAGAATAGCGGGGGGAGATCAAGAGACCCAGTACTTC. Encoded protein: CAISERIAGGDQETQYF. The chain carries TRBV10-3 and TRBJ2-5; the match to TRBD2 covers 10 bases. The CDR3 covers 17 residues. Trimming cost V 2 bases and J 2 bases; bases outside gene matches: 8. The germline gives CDR1 ENHRY, CDR2 SYGVKD.

The genes are TRBV20-1 and TRBJ1-1, with a possible D match to TRBD1 (5 bases). Germline-derived CDR1 and CDR2 are DFQATT and SNEGSKA (reference sequence). V shed 3 bases and J shed 5 bases, with 13 bases lying between them. The CDR3 loop spans 13 amino acids. The CDR3: CSASPGSSTEAFF. In DNA form, the CDR3 reads TGCAGTGCTAGCCCAGGGAGCTCGACTGAAGCTTTCTTT.

The table lists this clonotype with a few counts. The CDR3 nucleotides read TGTGCCAGCAGCTTAGCTACCTTGACACCACGCGAGGAGCAGTACTTC. It specifies CASSLATLTPREEQYF. The chain is built from TRBV7-9 and TRBJ2-7; D gene ambiguous. The ends were cut back, 0 bases at V and 7 bases at J, with 19 bases in the middle. Germline-derived CDR1 and CDR2 are SEHNR and FQNEAQ (reference sequence). The CDR3 loop spans 16 amino acids.

This clonotype has more than one count but fewer than ten. The chain carries TRBV2 and TRBJ1-1; D is unresolved. V lost 5 bases and J 5 bases, leaving 18 bases between the germline ends. The CDR3 sequence is 15 residues long. Germline CDR1 SNHLY, CDR2 FYNNEI. As DNA, the CDR3 is TGTGCCAGCAGTTTCCAACGAGATGGTCAGACTGAAGCTTTCTTT. This translates into CASSFQRDGQTEAFF.

This clonotype occurred a few times. The chain recombines TRBV28 with TRBJ1-5, with D uncertain. Trimming took 3 bases from V and 1 from J, leaving 7 bases between them. The CDR3 is 14 residues long. Germline V gene data show CDR1 as MDHEN and CDR2 as SYDVKM. The CDR3 coding sequence is TGTGCCAGCAGTTTGGTCAGCAGCAATCAGCCCCAGCATTTT. This sequence encodes CASSLVSSNQPQHF.

This clonotype was recorded a few times. V and J are TRBV7-9 and TRBJ2-7, with D tentatively TRBD1 or TRBD2 (6 bases each). The CDR3 has 14 amino acids. Germline V gene lookup returns CDR1 SEHNR and CDR2 FQNEAQ (reference sequence). With 1 base removed from V and 2 bases from J, the gap between germline ends came to 9 bases. The DNA for the CDR3 is TGTGCCAGCAGCTTAGAGGGGGGAACCTACGAGCAGTACTTC. Translated: CASSLEGGTYEQYF.